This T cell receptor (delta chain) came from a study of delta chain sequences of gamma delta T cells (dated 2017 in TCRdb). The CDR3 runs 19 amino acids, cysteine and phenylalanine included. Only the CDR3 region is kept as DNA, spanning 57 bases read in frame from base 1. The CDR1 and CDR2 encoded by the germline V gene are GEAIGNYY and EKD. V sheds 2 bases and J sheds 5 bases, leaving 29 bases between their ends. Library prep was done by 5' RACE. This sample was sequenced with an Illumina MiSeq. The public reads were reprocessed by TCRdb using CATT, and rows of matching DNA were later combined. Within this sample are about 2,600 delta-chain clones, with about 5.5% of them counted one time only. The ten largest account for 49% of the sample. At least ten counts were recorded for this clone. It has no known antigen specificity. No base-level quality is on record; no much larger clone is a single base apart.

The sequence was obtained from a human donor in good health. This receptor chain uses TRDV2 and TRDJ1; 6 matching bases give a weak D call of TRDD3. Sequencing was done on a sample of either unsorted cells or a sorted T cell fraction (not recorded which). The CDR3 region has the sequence CACDILSALGGSNEDKLIF. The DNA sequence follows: TGTGCCTGTGACATCCTAAGTGCCCTTGGGGGCTCCAACGAGGATAAACTCATCTTT.